This TCR beta chain comes out of a study of identical twins. This clonotype occurred a few times. No antigen is known for it. The CDR3 runs 16 residues. J was trimmed by 4 bases and V by 4 bases; bases with no gene match: 6. CDR1 and CDR2 from the germline V gene are MNHEY and SVGAGI. With no exceptions, donors were healthy Caucasians. Study conclusions and caveats: Diverse VJ usage suggested most zero-insertion clonotypes were not invariant T cells. There was more out-of-frame TCR alpha sharing in monozygotic twins than models estimated.

Each cDNA held unique molecular identifiers, and template switching gave it a universal primer site. TCRdb re-derived calls from the 5' RACE reads in MiXCR, one entry per CDR3 protein. The repertoire holds about 240,000 distinct CDR3 sequences, with roughly a tenth as singletons. The TCR comes from a man in his forties or fifties in good health. Sequencing used memory T cells sorted from blood. This chain links TRBV6-5 with TRBJ2-1, with 11 bases fitting TRBD2. CDR3 DNA sequence: TGTGCCAGCAGTTCTACTAGCGGGAGCTTTTACAATGAGCAGTTCTTC. Amino acids: CASSSTSGSFYNEQFF.